Shown below are 26 T cell receptor beta chains from a single sample sequenced in a study of OX40 agonist ivuxolimab in advanced cancers. Method: immunoSEQ multiplex PCR; TCRdb's copy keeps in-frame clones and lacks some. Here the sample spans roughly 29,000 clones, 70% to 90% being singletons. The source material was CD4+ or CD8+ T cells sorted from blood, sampled in a trial of the OX40 agonist ivuxolimab. The receptors were gathered from an adult with an advanced solid tumor such as melanoma, head and neck, liver or kidney cancer.

In DNA form, the CDR3 reads TGTGCCTGGACCTCGTTCGGGCAGGACAGAGAGACCCAGTACTTC. Amino acids: CAWTSFGQDRETQYF. The chain carries TRBV30 and TRBJ2-5, with TRBD1 as a possible D gene (6 bases). Germline CDR1 GTSNPN, CDR2 SVGIG (reference sequence). The CDR3 spans 15 residues. Trimming removed 4 bases from V and 4 bases from J, with 19 bases in between. The complete variable domain, with remaining parts taken from reference TRBV30 and TRBJ2-5, reads SQTIHQWPATLVQPVGSPLSLECTVEGTSNPNLYWYRQAAGRGLQLLFYSVGIGQISSEVPQNLSASRPQDRQFILSSKKLLLSDSGFYLCAWTSFGQDRETQYFGPGTRLLVL.

The chain links TRBV7-8 to TRBJ2-2, with D possibly TRBD2 on 6 matching bases. The CDR3 is 16 residues long. CDR1 and CDR2 (germline): SGHVS, FQNEAQ. The V and J ends lost 1 base and 5 bases respectively, with 14 bases between them. CDR3 bases: TGTGCCAGCAGCTTAGGGGACTCCGGAGAGACCGGGGAGCTGTTTTTT. Translation: CASSLGDSGETGELFF.

The rearrangement uses TRBV7-6 and TRBJ1-5; possibly TRBD1 for D (6 bases). V was clipped by 5 bases and J by 2 bases, with 10 bases between them. This CDR3 has 14 amino acids. Germline V gene lookup returns CDR1 SGHVS and CDR2 FNYEAQ. CDR3 nucleotide sequence: TGTGCCAGCAGCCGACAGGAGGGCAATCAGCCCCAGCATTTT. It encodes CASSRQEGNQPQHF.

The chain recombines TRBV27 with TRBJ2-5; the match to TRBD1 covers 9 bases. The J call may not be correct, given that the DNA end is closer to TRBJ2-7. From germline, CDR1 is MNHEY and CDR2 SMNVEV (reference sequence). This CDR3 spans 14 amino acids. In DNA form, the CDR3 reads TGTGCCAGCGCTTGGACAGGGGTGCCCTACGAGCAGTACTTC. It specifies CASAWTGVPYEQYF.

V and J are TRBV2 and TRBJ1-1; D gene unclear. The CDR3 loop spans 13 amino acids. Trimming removed 1 base from V and 0 bases from J, with 3 bases in between. CDR1 is SNHLY, CDR2 FYNNEI, per germline. The CDR3 DNA follows: TGTGCCAGCAGTGAAGGGATGAACACTGAAGCTTTCTTT. Residues: CASSEGMNTEAFF.

The rearrangement uses TRBV28 and TRBJ2-3; D remains ambiguous. Trimming shortened V by 1 base and J by 2 bases, and 13 bases separated the two germline ends. The V gene's germline CDR1 is MDHEN and CDR2 SYDVKM. The CDR3 totals 16 residues. In nucleotides, the CDR3 is TGTGCCAGCAGTTTATTTGCTGGGCAGAACACAGATACGCAGTATTTT. This codes for CASSLFAGQNTDTQYF.

The chain combines TRBV7-9 with TRBJ2-7; D remains unclear. The V end lost 1 base, the J end lost 6 bases, and 4 bases lay between the germline ends. The germline CDR1 and CDR2 sequences are SEHNR and FQNEAQ (reference sequence). The CDR3 is 11 residues long. The CDR3 DNA follows: TGTGCCAGCAGCTTAGTTACCGAGCAGTACTTC. It encodes CASSLVTEQYF. The full variable domain, in which reference TRBV7-9 and TRBJ2-7 provide the parts outside the CDR3, is DTGVSQNPRHKITKRGQNVTFRCDPISEHNRLYWYRQTLGQGPEFLTYFQNEAQLEKSRLLSDRFSAERPKGSFSTLEIQRTEQGDSAMYLCASSLVTEQYFGPGTRLTVT.

In this sample, this clone turned up once. This chain uses TRBV7-2 with TRBJ2-5, with 9 positions matching TRBD2. This CDR3 is built from 14 residues. The junction had 1 base not matched to a gene; V was cut back by 2 bases and J by 3 bases. Germline CDR1 and CDR2: SGHTA and FQGNSA. In nucleotides, the CDR3 is TGTGCCAGCAGCTTATCTAGCGGGGAAGAGACCCAGTACTTC. Protein: CASSLSSGEETQYF.

The chain carries TRBV5-6 and TRBJ1-1; unclear D gene. This CDR3 is 14 amino acids long. Trimming pared 2 bases from V and 0 bases from J, leaving 8 bases between. Germline loops: CDR1 SGHDT, CDR2 YYEEEE. CDR3 DNA sequence: TGTGCCAGCAGCTTCCCCAACTTGAACACTGAAGCTTTCTTT. Translated: CASSFPNLNTEAFF.

This CDR3 is CASSQEEGLQETQYF. CDR3 coding DNA: TGTGCCAGCAGCCAAGAGGAGGGGTTACAAGAGACCCAGTACTTC. J is TRBJ2-5 and V is TRBV4-2; maybe TRBD2 (6 bases). From germline, CDR1 is LGHNA and CDR2 YNFKEQ. The CDR3 has 15 amino acids. V was clipped by 0 bases and J by 2 bases, with 10 bases between them.

The chain employs TRBV11-1 and TRBJ2-7; D perhaps matches TRBD1 (5 bases). Germline V gene lookup returns CDR1 SGHAT and CDR2 FQDESV (reference sequence). Between the trimmed V and J ends, which lost 1 base and 3 bases, there was a span of 7 bases. The CDR3 has 13 residues. CDR3 nucleotide sequence: TGTGCCAGCAGCTTAGACAGGTTCTACGAGCAGTACTTC. Protein: CASSLDRFYEQYF.

The J gene is TRBJ1-1, the V gene TRBV19; D unresolved. Germline V gene data show CDR1 as LNHDA and CDR2 as SQIVND (reference sequence). CDR3 length: 13 amino acids. Trimming removed 7 bases from V and 6 bases from J, with 15 bases in between. Here the CDR3 DNA reads TGTGCCAGTACCTCTTTCTTTGGGGCTGAAGCTTTCTTT. Residues: CASTSFFGAEAFF.

This clone was seen a handful of times. V gene TRBV25-1 combines with J gene TRBJ2-1; D gene uncertain. CDR3 length: 14 amino acids. V lost 5 bases, J lost 0 bases, and 8 bases lay in between. In germline, CDR1 is MGHDK, CDR2 SYGVNS. The DNA of the CDR3 is TGTGCCAGCAGTCAAGTGGGCTCCTACAATGAGCAGTTCTTC. Translation gives CASSQVGSYNEQFF. The full variable domain, its missing parts supplied by reference TRBV25-1 and TRBJ2-1, is EADIYQTPRYLVIGTGKKITLECSQTMGHDKMYWYQQDPGMELHLIHYSYGVNSTEKGDLSSESTVSRIRTEHFPLTLESARPSHTSQYLCASSQVGSYNEQFFGPGTRLTVL.

In its sample, this clone ranks as medium-sized. The chain links TRBV28 to TRBJ2-2; D is unresolved. The CDR3 sequence is 17 residues long. The ends were cut back, 5 bases at V and 0 bases at J, with 16 bases in the middle. CDR1 and CDR2 (germline): MDHEN, SYDVKM. This CDR3 reads CASSPFGRYSNTGELFF. CDR3 DNA: TGTGCCAGCAGTCCCTTTGGTCGCTACTCGAACACCGGGGAGCTGTTTTTT.

V gene TRBV14 combines with J gene TRBJ1-4; the match to TRBD1 covers 9 bases. This CDR3 has 13 residues. With V trimmed by 5 bases and J by 8 bases, 3 bases remained unmatched. Germline CDR1 is SGHDN and CDR2 is FVKESK. The CDR3 DNA is TGTGCCAGCAGCGGGACAGGGAGCGAAAAACTGTTTTTT. Translating gives CASSGTGSEKLFF.

V gene TRBV5-4 combines with J gene TRBJ2-5; TRBD2 agrees at 15 bases. Germline values: CDR1 SGHNT, CDR2 YYREEE (reference sequence). The ends lost 4 bases at V and 0 bases at J; junction bases unmatched: 4. This CDR3 is built from 17 residues. In DNA, the CDR3 is TGTGCCAGCAGCCCTGGACTAGCGGGGGGGTACCAAGAGACCCAGTACTTC. It is translated as CASSPGLAGGYQETQYF.

Of note for this clone: This CDR3 is missing its conserved last phenylalanine or tryptophan, likely due to a read error. It is unclear where the CDR3 begins or ends on the DNA, so no DNA is shown, and the CDR3 is as TCRdb lists it. The chain is built from TRBV2 and TRBJ2-7; TRBD2 reflects the table's D call only, with no check against the DNA. CDR1 SNHLY and CDR2 FYNNEI come from the germline V gene. The CDR3 extends over 14 residues, inclusive of both ends. CDR3 sequence: CASNLGLAGAQGSI.

This clone was detected once. The chain links TRBV27 to TRBJ2-7, with 8 bases that match TRBD2. The V gene end was trimmed by 0 bases and the J gene end by 3 bases; junction bases not matched to a gene: 4. Germline CDR1 MNHEY, CDR2 SMNVEV (reference sequence). This CDR3 region has 15 residues. CDR3 nucleotides: TGTGCCAGCAGTTTATCGACTAGCGAGATCTACGAGCAGTACTTC. This sequence encodes CASSLSTSEIYEQYF.

The rearrangement links TRBV11-2 to TRBJ2-7, with 11 positions matching TRBD1. The germline V gene encodes CDR1 SGHAT and CDR2 FQNNGV. The CDR3 contains 14 residues. The V segment lost 5 bases and the J segment 4 bases; nucleotides outside the gene matches: 4. DNA for the CDR3: TGTGCCAGCAGCCCGGGACAGGGGGAGTACGAGCAGTACTTC. Amino acid sequence: CASSPGQGEYEQYF. Drawing the rest from reference TRBV11-2 and TRBJ2-7, the complete variable domain is EAGVAQSPRYKIIEKRQSVAFWCNPISGHATLYWYQQILGQGPKLLIQFQNNGVVDDSQLPKDRFSAERLKGVDSTLKIQPAKLEDSAVYLCASSPGQGEYEQYFGPGTRLTVT.

The rearrangement joins TRBV19 to TRBJ2-5, with 9 bases aligning to TRBD1. CDR1 is LNHDA and CDR2 is SQIVND in the germline V gene (reference sequence). The trim removed 6 bases at V and 5 bases at J, leaving 13 bases unmatched. This CDR3 spans 16 amino acids. CDR3 loop: CASSHPNRGLGETQYF. The CDR3 region has the DNA TGTGCCAGTAGCCATCCAAACAGGGGGCTTGGCGAGACCCAGTACTTC.

This clone was recorded once. The chain carries TRBV9 and TRBJ2-7; D gene uncertain. Germline V gives CDR1 SGDLS, CDR2 YYNGEE. CDR3 length: 13 residues. Trimming removed 7 bases at V and 6 bases at J, with 17 bases between. The CDR3 region has the DNA TGTGCCAGCGGACCTCACCCAGGCGGCGAGCAGTACTTC. Its translation: CASGPHPGGEQYF.

This chain uses TRBV7-7 with TRBJ2-3; weak D call: TRBD2 (5 bases). Germline V gene sequence: CDR1 SSHAT, CDR2 FNYEAQ (reference sequence). Trimming shortened V by 1 base and J by 2 bases, and 10 bases separated the two germline ends. The CDR3 totals 15 residues. The CDR3 sequence is CASSLGLSNTDTQYF. The CDR3 nucleotides read TGTGCCAGCAGCTTAGGACTATCGAACACAGATACGCAGTATTTT. Supplemented by reference TRBV7-7 and TRBJ2-3, the full variable domain reads GAGVSQSPRYKVTKRGQDVTLRCDPISSHATLYWYQQALGQGPEFLTYFNYEAQPDKSGLPSDRFSAERPEGSISTLTIQRTEQRDSAMYRCASSLGLSNTDTQYFGPGTRLTVL.

The gene calls are TRBV5-4 and TRBJ1-1; D is unresolved. There are 16 residues in the CDR3. Germline assignment: CDR1 SGHNT and CDR2 YYREEE (reference sequence). Trimming removed 0 bases at V and 0 bases at J, with 12 bases between. The CDR3 loop reads CASSLGVSLMNTEAFF. CDR3 coding DNA: TGTGCCAGCAGCTTGGGTGTGAGCCTCATGAACACTGAAGCTTTCTTT. Variable domain in full (rest from reference TRBV5-4 and TRBJ1-1): ETGVTQSPTHLIKTRGQQVTLRCSSQSGHNTVSWYQQALGQGPQFIFQYYREEENGRGNFPPRFSGLQFPNYSSELNVNALELDDSALYLCASSLGVSLMNTEAFFGQGTRLTVV.

In its sample, this clone was seen a few times. The chain combines TRBV7-9 with TRBJ2-3; 8 bases map to TRBD2. The CDR3 runs 16 residues. Germline V lookup: CDR1 SEHNR, CDR2 FQNEAQ (reference sequence). The V segment lost 2 bases and the J segment 2 bases; nucleotides outside the gene matches: 6. The CDR3 coding sequence is TGTGCCAGCAGCTTACGGCTAGCGGGCCTCACAGATACGCAGTATTTT. Protein: CASSLRLAGLTDTQYF.

The rearrangement joins TRBV11-3 to TRBJ2-7, with a possible D match to TRBD2 (5 bases). The V end was cut by 0 bases, the J end by 5 bases, with 11 bases between. Germline assignment: CDR1 SGHNT and CDR2 YENEEA. This CDR3 is built from 14 residues. The CDR3 spells CASSLDGVPNEQYF. CDR3 coding DNA: TGTGCCAGCAGCTTAGACGGGGTTCCCAACGAGCAGTACTTC.

The V gene is TRBV15, the J gene TRBJ1-1; the D is unclear. Per the germline V gene, CDR1 is LNHNV and CDR2 is YYDKDF (reference sequence). V gave up 0 bases and J gave up 0 bases, with 8 bases separating them. The CDR3 has 15 amino acids. The CDR3 DNA sequence: TGTGCCACCAGCAGAGATCTGGGGTTGAACACTGAAGCTTTCTTT. It codes for CATSRDLGLNTEAFF.